This T cell receptor beta chain was sequenced in a study of T cell responses to AZD1222 COVID-19 vaccine. On this clone itself: Its antigen is unknown.

Per the germline V gene, CDR1 is SEHNR and CDR2 is FQNEAQ (reference sequence). The V gene lost 2 bases and the J gene lost 6 bases, with 10 bases spanning the gap. The CDR3 extends over 13 amino acids. Study-wide findings and caveats: Increased Spike-specific TCR breadth and depth were observed after two AZD1222 doses.

Generated by immunoSEQ multiplex PCR, the TCRdb table keeps only in-frame clones and is missing some. The sample has approximately 140,000 clones; 92% are singletons. J is TRBJ1-2 and V is TRBV7-9; possibly TRBD1 for D (6 bases). The specimen comprised peripheral blood, sampled 28 days after the second AZD1222 dose. The TCR comes from an adult who received the AZD1222 COVID-19 vaccine. The CDR3 DNA reads as TGTGCCAGCAGCTTACCCAACAGGGATGGCTACACCTTC. Encoded protein: CASSLPNRDGYTF.